A single sample gave rise to the 21 T cell receptor beta chains below, sequenced in a study of blood T cell repertoires in COVID-19. Measured with immunoSEQ multiplex PCR; TCRdb has only the in-frame clones, and not every one. Of 66,000 or so clones in the sample, about 82% are singletons; the top ten hold around 10%. Sequenced sample: peripheral blood. These receptors came from a human donor in a cohort sampled during active COVID-19.

The chain couples TRBV29-1 to TRBJ1-1; TRBD1 might be the D (6 bases). The CDR3 runs 13 residues. Germline values: CDR1 SQVTM, CDR2 ANQGSEA. Trimming left V 0 bases short and J 5 bases short, with 10 bases between. Written as DNA, the CDR3 is TGCAGCGTTGAAGAAAGGCAGGGGACTGAAGCTTTCTTT. Protein product: CSVEERQGTEAFF.

This rearrangement joins TRBV11-2 to TRBJ2-7; TRBD1 matches 8 bases. V shed 7 bases and J 4 bases; nucleotides not matched to a gene: 9. The CDR3 spans 14 residues. The germline gives CDR1 SGHAT, CDR2 FQNNGV. CDR3 sequence: CASTQGQGRYEQYF. Here the CDR3 DNA reads TGTGCCAGCACCCAAGGACAGGGACGGTACGAGCAGTACTTC.

The chain uses TRBV7-2 and TRBJ2-7; D may be TRBD1 (5 bases). Deletions cut 0 bases from V and 2 bases from J, with 11 bases between. Germline-derived CDR1 and CDR2 are SGHTA and FQGNSA. The CDR3 sequence is 15 residues long. The DNA for the CDR3 is TGTGCCAGCAGCTTAGCGGGGCAAGGCCCCTACGAGCAGTACTTC. This gives the protein CASSLAGQGPYEQYF.

This clone was observed once. The V call is TRBV15, the J call TRBJ1-1, with D uncertain. CDR1 is LNHNV, CDR2 YYDKDF, per germline (reference sequence). Trimming removed 0 bases from V and 9 bases from J, with 20 bases in between. This CDR3 is built from 16 residues. The CDR3 here is CATSREEGMGLKKAFF. For the CDR3, the DNA is TGTGCCACCAGCAGAGAAGAGGGCATGGGGTTGAAAAAAGCTTTCTTT.

The chain employs TRBV28 and TRBJ1-2; D is perhaps TRBD1 (5 bases). V gave up 7 bases and J gave up 6 bases, with 18 bases separating them. Per germline, CDR1 MDHEN and CDR2 SYDVKM. There are 14 residues in the CDR3. The CDR3 DNA reads as TGTGCCAGCACCTGGGGCCAGCCGAATCATGGCTACACCTTC. Its protein product is CASTWGQPNHGYTF.

The rearrangement joins TRBV24-1 to TRBJ2-5; 7 bases agree with TRBD1. With V trimmed by 1 base and J by 3 bases, 4 bases remained unmatched. CDR1 is KGHDR, CDR2 SFDVKD, per germline. The CDR3 extends over 15 amino acids. CDR3 bases: TGTGCCACCAGTGATTTTCGGGGACAGAAAGAGACCCAGTACTTC. Amino acid sequence: CATSDFRGQKETQYF.

The V gene is TRBV28, the J gene TRBJ2-7; 8 bases line up with TRBD2. The CDR3 runs to 13 residues. Germline CDR1 and CDR2: MDHEN and SYDVKM. J was trimmed by 6 bases and V by 6 bases; bases with no gene match: 7. The CDR3 region has the DNA TGTGCCAGCAGGCCGAGCGGGAGAGGCGAGCAGTACTTC. Translating it yields CASRPSGRGEQYF.

This chain connects TRBV5-5 to TRBJ1-1; D unresolved. Germline CDR1 and CDR2: SGHKS and YYEKEE (reference sequence). Trimming removed 2 bases from V and 5 bases from J, with 13 bases in between. This CDR3 comprises 14 residues. Written as DNA, the CDR3 is TGTGCCAGCAGCTTAGTTGGCAGAGGTACTGAAGCTTTCTTT. Translation gives CASSLVGRGTEAFF.

There are a few counts of this clone. The chain recombines TRBV4-3 with TRBJ1-2; D not certain. CDR3 size: 16 residues. Trimming cost V 0 bases and J 4 bases, with 15 bases left between them. Germline assignment: CDR1 LGHNA and CDR2 YSLEER. CDR3 protein: CASSQEVRGTGYGYTF. The CDR3 nucleotides are TGCGCCAGCAGCCAAGAAGTTCGGGGAACGGGCTATGGCTACACCTTC.

This clone occurred once. This chain links TRBV7-3 with TRBJ2-5; D is perhaps TRBD2 (5 bases). With 5 bases removed from V and 4 bases from J, the gap between germline ends came to 17 bases. The CDR3 spans 15 residues. Per the germline V gene, CDR1 is SGHTA and CDR2 is FQGTGA. The CDR3 reads CASSPRRVPGETQYF. In DNA, the CDR3 is TGTGCCAGCAGCCCTCGGCGGGTACCGGGAGAGACCCAGTACTTC.

V usage is TRBV5-1 and J usage is TRBJ1-4; 9 nucleotides agree with TRBD1. The germline V gene has CDR1 SGHRS and CDR2 YFSETQ. The CDR3 contains 15 residues. Trimming cost V 3 bases and J 4 bases; bases outside gene matches: 4. CDR3 sequence: CASSSQGADNEKLFF. The CDR3 DNA is TGCGCCAGCAGCTCACAGGGGGCAGATAATGAAAAACTGTTTTTT.

The chain combines TRBV7-2 with TRBJ1-3; D remains unclear. The V gene's germline CDR1 is SGHTA and CDR2 FQGNSA. This CDR3 has 15 residues. Trimming removed 2 bases at V and 4 bases at J, with 12 bases between. The CDR3 here is CASSLSAGAGNTIYF. Here the CDR3 DNA reads TGTGCCAGCAGCTTAAGCGCGGGTGCCGGAAACACCATATATTTT.

The chain joins TRBV9 to TRBJ1-2; 9 positions agree with TRBD1. The V segment lost 3 bases and the J segment 2 bases; nucleotides outside the gene matches: 11. This CDR3 contains 17 residues. Germline V lookup: CDR1 SGDLS, CDR2 YYNGEE. The CDR3 nucleotides read TGTGCCAGCAGCGCCAACCCCCACGGGACAGGGAACTATGGCTACACCTTC. Amino acids: CASSANPHGTGNYGYTF.

The chain links TRBV7-9 to TRBJ2-2; D not certain. V was shortened by 5 bases and J by 5 bases, with 18 bases between the two germline ends. Looked up from germline, CDR1 is SEHNR and CDR2 is FQNEAQ (reference sequence). CDR3 length: 16 residues. The CDR3 protein is CASSLTGGSRTGELFF. The CDR3, as DNA: TGTGCCAGCAGCCTAACGGGTGGTTCTAGGACCGGGGAGCTGTTTTTT.

This clone occurred once. CDR3: CSVRGQGAGEQYF. The CDR3 bases are TGCAGCGTCCGGGGACAGGGGGCAGGCGAGCAGTACTTC. The rearrangement links TRBV29-1 to TRBJ2-7; 12 bases map to TRBD1. Germline CDR1 reads SQVTM; CDR2 reads ANQGSEA. This CDR3 comprises 13 residues. Trimming removed 6 bases from V and 6 bases from J; junction bases left unmatched: 6.

V gene TRBV27 combines with J gene TRBJ2-1; the match to TRBD2 covers 9 bases. From germline, CDR1 is MNHEY and CDR2 SMNVEV (reference sequence). This CDR3 comprises 16 residues. V trimming: 8 bases; J trimming: 7 bases; junction bases outside the gene matches: 15. CDR3 residues: CASEVGEREEVNEQFF. CDR3 sequence (DNA): TGTGCCAGCGAGGTGGGGGAGCGGGAGGAAGTAAATGAGCAGTTCTTC.

V and J are TRBV19 and TRBJ1-5; a possible D gene is TRBD1 (5 bases). Trimming removed 6 bases at V and 3 bases at J, with 18 bases between. This CDR3 comprises 16 residues. The germline gives CDR1 LNHDA, CDR2 SQIVND (reference sequence). CDR3 DNA: TGTGCCAGTAGGTCCCCGTCGGGGGTTCTCAATCAGCCCCAGCATTTT. As protein: CASRSPSGVLNQPQHF. Full variable domain (outside the CDR3, taken from reference TRBV19 and TRBJ1-5): DGGITQSPKYLFRKEGQNVTLSCEQNLNHDAMYWYRQDPGQGLRLIYYSQIVNDFQKGDIAEGYSVSREKKESFPLTVTSAQKNPTAFYLCASRSPSGVLNQPQHFGDGTRLSIL.

The table lists this clone with a few counts. CDR3 sequence: CASSPSRRTRTPGELFF. DNA for the CDR3: TGTGCCAGCAGTCCATCCCGCAGGACTAGGACCCCCGGGGAGCTGTTTTTT. This chain uses TRBV6-2 or TRBV6-3 with TRBJ2-2, with 7 bases aligning to TRBD2. V was pared by 5 bases and J by 6 bases, with 15 bases of the junction left unmatched. From germline, CDR1 is MNHEY and CDR2 SVGEGT. CDR3 length: 17 residues.

The chain recombines TRBV5-4 with TRBJ2-7; perhaps TRBD2 as D (5 bases). This CDR3 has 13 residues. V dropped 3 bases and J dropped 6 bases, with 13 bases sitting between them. Germline-derived CDR1 and CDR2 are SGHNT and YYREEE (reference sequence). CDR3: CASSSYEGSEQYF. The CDR3 region has the DNA TGTGCCAGCAGCTCCTACGAGGGATCCGAGCAGTACTTC. Based on the CDR3 plus reference TRBV5-4 and TRBJ2-7, the full variable domain is ETGVTQSPTHLIKTRGQQVTLRCSSQSGHNTVSWYQQALGQGPQFIFQYYREEENGRGNFPPRFSGLQFPNYSSELNVNALELDDSALYLCASSSYEGSEQYFGPGTRLTVT.

This clone was seen a handful of times. CDR3 loop: CASSLAGGPYEQYF. The CDR3 DNA is TGTGCCAGCAGCCTAGCGGGAGGGCCCTACGAGCAGTACTTC. This sequence joins TRBV5-8 and TRBJ2-7, with 12 bases aligning to TRBD2. The ends lost 4 bases at V and 2 bases at J; junction bases unmatched: 1. The CDR3 has 14 residues. Germline V lookup: CDR1 SGHTS, CDR2 YDEGEE.

The count of this clone is one. The V gene is TRBV28, the J gene TRBJ2-7; D gene uncertain. The germline V gene has CDR1 MDHEN and CDR2 SYDVKM. The CDR3 is 14 residues long. V lost 3 bases and J lost 1, with 10 bases in between. CDR3 DNA: TGTGCCAGCAGTTTCACCGGCGGATCCTACGAGCAGTACTTC. This translates into CASSFTGGSYEQYF.